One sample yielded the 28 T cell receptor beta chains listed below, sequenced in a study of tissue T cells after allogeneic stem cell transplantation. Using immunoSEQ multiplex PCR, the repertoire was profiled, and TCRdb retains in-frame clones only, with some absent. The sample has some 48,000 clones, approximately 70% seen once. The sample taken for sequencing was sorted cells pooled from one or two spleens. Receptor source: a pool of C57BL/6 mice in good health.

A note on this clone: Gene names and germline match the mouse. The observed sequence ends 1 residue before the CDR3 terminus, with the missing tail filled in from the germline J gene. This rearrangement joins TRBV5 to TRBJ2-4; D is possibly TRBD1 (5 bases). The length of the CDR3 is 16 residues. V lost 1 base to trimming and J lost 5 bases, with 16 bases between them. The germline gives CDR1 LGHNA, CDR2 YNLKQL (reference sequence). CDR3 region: CASSQGAGRIGNTLYF. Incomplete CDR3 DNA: TGTGCCAGCAGCCAAGGGGCAGGGAGGATAGGAAACACCTTGTAC.

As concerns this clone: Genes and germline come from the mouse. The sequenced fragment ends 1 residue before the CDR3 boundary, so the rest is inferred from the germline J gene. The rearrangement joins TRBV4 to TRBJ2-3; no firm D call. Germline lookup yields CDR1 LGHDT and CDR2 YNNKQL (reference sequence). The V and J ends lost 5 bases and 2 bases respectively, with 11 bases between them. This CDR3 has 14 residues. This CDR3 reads CASSPRGDAETLYF. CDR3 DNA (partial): TGTGCCAGCAGCCCCCGCGGCGATGCAGAAACGCTGTAT.

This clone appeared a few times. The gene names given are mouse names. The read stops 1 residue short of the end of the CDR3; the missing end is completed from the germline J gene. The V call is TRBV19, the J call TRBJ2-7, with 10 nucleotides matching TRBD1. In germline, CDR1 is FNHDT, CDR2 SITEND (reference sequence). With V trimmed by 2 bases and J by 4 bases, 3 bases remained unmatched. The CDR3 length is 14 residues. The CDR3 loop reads CASSIPGQGYEQYF. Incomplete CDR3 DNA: TGTGCCAGCAGTATCCCGGGACAGGGGTATGAACAGTAC.

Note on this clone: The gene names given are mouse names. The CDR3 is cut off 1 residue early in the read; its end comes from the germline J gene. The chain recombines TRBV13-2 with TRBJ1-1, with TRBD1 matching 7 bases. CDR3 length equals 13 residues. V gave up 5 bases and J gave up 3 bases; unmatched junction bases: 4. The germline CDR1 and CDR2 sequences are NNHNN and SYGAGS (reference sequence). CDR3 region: CASGGDSYTEVFF. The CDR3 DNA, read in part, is TGTGCCAGCGGGGGGGACAGCTACACAGAAGTCTTC.

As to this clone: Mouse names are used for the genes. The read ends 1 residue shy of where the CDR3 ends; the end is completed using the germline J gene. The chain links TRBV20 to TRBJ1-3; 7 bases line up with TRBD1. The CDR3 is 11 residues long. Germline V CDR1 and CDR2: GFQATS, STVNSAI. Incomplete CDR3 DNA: TGTGGGGGGACAGTTGGAAATACGCTCTAT. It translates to CGGTVGNTLY. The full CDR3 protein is CGGTVGNTLYF. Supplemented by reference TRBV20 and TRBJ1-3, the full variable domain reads GALVYQYPRRTICKSGTSMRMECQAVGFQATSVAWYRQSPQKTFELIALSTVNSAIKYEQNFTQEKFPISHPNLSFSSMTVLNAYLEDRGLYLCGGTVGNTLYFGEGSRLIVV.

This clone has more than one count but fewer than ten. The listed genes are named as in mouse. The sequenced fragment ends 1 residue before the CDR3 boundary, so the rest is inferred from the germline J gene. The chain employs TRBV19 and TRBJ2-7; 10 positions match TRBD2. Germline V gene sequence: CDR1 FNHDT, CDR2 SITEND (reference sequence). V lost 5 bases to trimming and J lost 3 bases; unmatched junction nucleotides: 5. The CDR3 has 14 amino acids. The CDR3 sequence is CASSTGTGVYEQYF. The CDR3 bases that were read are TGTGCCAGCAGCACCGGGACTGGGGTCTATGAACAGTAC.

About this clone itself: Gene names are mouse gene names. CDR3 sequence reads: CASSPTGTSYTEVFF. The part of the CDR3 DNA that was read is TGTGCCAGCAGTCCCACCGGGACATCCTACACAGAAGTCTTC. The chain carries TRBV13-3 and TRBJ1-1; a possible D gene is TRBD1 (6 bases). With the read ending 1 residue before the CDR3 end, the germline J gene is used to fill in that end. Trimming stripped 4 bases from V and 3 bases from J, with 16 bases between. Germline CDR1 and CDR2: NNHDY and SYVADS. This CDR3 region has 15 residues.

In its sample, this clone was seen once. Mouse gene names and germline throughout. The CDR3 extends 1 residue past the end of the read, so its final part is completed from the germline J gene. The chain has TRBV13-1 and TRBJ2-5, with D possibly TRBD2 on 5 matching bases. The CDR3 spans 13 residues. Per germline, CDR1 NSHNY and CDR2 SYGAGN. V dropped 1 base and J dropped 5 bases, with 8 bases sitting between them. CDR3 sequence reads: CASSDRLRDTQYF. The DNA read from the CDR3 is TGTGCCAGCAGTGATCGACTGCGAGACACCCAGTAC.

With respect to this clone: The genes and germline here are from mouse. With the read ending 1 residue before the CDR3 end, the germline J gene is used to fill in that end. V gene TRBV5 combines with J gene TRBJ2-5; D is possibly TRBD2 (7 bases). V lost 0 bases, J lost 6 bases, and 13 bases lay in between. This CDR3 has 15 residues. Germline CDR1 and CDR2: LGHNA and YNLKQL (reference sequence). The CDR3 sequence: CASSQEGGPGDTQYF. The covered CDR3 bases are TGTGCCAGCAGCCAAGAAGGGGGGCCCGGGGACACCCAGTAC.

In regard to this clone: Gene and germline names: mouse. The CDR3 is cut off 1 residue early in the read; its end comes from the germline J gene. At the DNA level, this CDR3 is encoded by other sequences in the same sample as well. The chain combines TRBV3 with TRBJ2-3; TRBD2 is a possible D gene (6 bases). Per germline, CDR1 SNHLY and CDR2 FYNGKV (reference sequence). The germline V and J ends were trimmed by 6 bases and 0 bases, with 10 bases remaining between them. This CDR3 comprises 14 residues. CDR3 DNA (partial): TGTGCCAGCAGGCTGGGGACTAGTGCAGAAACGCTGTAT. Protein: CASRLGTSAETLY. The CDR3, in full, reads CASRLGTSAETLYF.

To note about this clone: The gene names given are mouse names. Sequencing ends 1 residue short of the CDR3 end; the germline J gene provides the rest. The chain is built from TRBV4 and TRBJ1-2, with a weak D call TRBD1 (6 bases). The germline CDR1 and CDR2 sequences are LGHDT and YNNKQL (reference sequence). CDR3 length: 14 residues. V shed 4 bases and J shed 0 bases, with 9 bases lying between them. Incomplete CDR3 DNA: TGTGCCAGCAGCTTGGGACATGCAAACTCCGACTACACC. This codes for CASSLGHANSDYT. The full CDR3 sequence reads CASSLGHANSDYTF. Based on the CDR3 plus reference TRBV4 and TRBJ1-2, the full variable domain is ETAVFQTPNYHVTQVGNEVSFNCKQTLGHDTMYWYKQDSKKLLKIMFSYNNKQLIVNETVPRRFSPQSSDKAHLNLRIKSVEPEDSAVYLCASSLGHANSDYTFGSGTRLLVI.

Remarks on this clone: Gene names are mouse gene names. The CDR3 loop is CASSDPGASQNTLYF. CDR3 DNA (partial): TGTGCCAGCAGTGATCCCGGGGCTAGTCAAAACACCTTGTAC. V is TRBV13-3 and J is TRBJ2-4, with D perhaps matching TRBD1 or TRBD2 (5 bases each). Read data end 1 residue before the CDR3 end; the end is taken from the germline J gene. There are 15 residues in the CDR3. The germline CDR1 and CDR2 sequences are NNHDY and SYVADS. V lost 1 base and J 0 bases, leaving 9 bases between the germline ends.

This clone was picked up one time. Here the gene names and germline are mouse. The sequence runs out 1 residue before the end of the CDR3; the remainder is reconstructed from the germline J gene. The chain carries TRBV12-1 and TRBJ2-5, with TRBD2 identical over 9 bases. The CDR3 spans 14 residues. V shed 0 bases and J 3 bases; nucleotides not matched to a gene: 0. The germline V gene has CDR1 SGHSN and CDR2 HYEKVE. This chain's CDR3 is CASSLTGGQDTQYF. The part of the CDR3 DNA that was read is TGTGCCAGCTCTCTCACTGGGGGGCAAGACACCCAGTAC.

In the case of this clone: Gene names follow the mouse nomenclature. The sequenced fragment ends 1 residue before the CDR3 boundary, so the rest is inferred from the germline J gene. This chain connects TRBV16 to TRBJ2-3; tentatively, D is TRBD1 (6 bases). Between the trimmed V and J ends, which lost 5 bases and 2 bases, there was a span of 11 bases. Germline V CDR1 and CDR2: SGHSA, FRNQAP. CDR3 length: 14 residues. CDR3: CASSPQGYAETLYF. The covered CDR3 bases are TGTGCAAGCAGCCCACAGGGCTATGCAGAAACGCTGTAT.

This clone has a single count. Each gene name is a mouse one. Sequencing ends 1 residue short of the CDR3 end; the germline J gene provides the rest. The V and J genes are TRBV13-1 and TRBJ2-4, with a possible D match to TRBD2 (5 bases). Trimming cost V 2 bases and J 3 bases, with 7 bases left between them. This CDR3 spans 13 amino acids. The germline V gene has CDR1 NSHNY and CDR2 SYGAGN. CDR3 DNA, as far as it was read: TGTGCCAGCAGTGAAGCTGGGCAAAACACCTTGTAC. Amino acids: CASSEAGQNTLY. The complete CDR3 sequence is CASSEAGQNTLYF.

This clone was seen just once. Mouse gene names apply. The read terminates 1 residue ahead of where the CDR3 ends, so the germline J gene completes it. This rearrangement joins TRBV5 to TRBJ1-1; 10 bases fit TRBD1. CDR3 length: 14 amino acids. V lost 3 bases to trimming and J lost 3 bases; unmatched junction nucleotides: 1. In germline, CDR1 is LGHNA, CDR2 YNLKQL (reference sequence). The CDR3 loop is CASSQDRGDTEVFF. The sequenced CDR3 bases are TGTGCCAGCAGCCAGGACAGGGGGGACACAGAAGTCTTC.

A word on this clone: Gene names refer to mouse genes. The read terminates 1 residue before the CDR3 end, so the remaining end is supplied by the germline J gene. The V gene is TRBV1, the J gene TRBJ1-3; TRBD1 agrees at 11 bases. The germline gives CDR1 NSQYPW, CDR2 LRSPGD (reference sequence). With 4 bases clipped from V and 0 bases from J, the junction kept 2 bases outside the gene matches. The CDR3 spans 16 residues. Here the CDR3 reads CTCSGGTGGSGNTLYF. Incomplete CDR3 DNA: TGCACCTGCAGTGGAGGGACAGGGGGTTCTGGAAATACGCTCTAT.

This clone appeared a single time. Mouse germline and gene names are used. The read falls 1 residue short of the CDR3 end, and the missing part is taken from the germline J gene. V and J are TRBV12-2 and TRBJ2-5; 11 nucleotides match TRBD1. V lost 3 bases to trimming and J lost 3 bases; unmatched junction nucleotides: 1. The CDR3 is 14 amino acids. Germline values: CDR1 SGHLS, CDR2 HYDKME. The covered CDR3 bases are TGTGCCAGCTCTTGGGACAGGGGGCAAGACACCCAGTAC. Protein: CASSWDRGQDTQY. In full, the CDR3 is CASSWDRGQDTQYF. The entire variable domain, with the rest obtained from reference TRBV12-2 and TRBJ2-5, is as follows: NSGVVQSPRYIIKGKGERSILKCIPISGHLSVAWYQQTQGQELKFFIQHYDKMERDKGNLPSRFSVQQFDDYHSEMNMSALELEDSAVYFCASSWDRGQDTQYFGPGTRLLVL.

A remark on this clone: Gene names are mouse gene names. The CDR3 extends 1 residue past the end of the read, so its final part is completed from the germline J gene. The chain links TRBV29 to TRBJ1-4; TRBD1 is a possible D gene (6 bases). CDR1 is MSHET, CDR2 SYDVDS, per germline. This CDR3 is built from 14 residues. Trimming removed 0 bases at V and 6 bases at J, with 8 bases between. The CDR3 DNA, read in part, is TGTGCTAGCAGTTTATCGGGGGCCGACGAAAGATTATTT. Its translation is CASSLSGADERLF. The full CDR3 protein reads CASSLSGADERLFF.

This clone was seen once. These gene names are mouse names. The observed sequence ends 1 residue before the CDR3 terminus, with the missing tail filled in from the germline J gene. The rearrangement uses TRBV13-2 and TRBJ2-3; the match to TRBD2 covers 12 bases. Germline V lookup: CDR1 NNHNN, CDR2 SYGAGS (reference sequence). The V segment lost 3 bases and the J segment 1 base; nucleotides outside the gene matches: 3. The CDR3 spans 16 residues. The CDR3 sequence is CASGADWGGGAETLYF. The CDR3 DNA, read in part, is TGTGCCAGCGGTGCCGACTGGGGGGGCGGTGCAGAAACGCTGTAT.

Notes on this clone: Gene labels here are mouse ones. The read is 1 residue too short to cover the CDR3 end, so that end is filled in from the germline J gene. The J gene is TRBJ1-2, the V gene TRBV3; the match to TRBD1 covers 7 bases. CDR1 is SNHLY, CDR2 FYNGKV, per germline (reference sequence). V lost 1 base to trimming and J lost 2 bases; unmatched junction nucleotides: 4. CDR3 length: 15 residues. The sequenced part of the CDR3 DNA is TGTGCCAGCAGCTTAGAGGGGGCGGGGAACTCCGACTACACC. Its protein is CASSLEGAGNSDYT. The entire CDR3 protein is CASSLEGAGNSDYTF.

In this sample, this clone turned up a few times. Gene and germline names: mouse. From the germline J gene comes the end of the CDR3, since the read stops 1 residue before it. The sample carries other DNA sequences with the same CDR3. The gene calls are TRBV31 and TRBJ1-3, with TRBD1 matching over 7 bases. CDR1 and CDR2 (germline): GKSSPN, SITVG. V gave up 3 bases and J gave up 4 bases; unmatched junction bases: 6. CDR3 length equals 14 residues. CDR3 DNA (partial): TGTGCCTGGAGCCCGACAGGGAGAGGAAATACGCTCTAT. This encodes CAWSPTGRGNTLY. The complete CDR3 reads CAWSPTGRGNTLYF.

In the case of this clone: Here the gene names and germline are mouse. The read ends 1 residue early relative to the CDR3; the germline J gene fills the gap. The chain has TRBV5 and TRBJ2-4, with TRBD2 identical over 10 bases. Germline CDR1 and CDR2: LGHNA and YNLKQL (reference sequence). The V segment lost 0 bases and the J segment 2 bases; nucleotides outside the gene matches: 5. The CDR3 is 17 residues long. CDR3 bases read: TGTGCCAGCAGCCAAGATGGCTGGGGGGGCGCTCAAAACACCTTGTAC. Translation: CASSQDGWGGAQNTLY. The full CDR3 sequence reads CASSQDGWGGAQNTLYF.

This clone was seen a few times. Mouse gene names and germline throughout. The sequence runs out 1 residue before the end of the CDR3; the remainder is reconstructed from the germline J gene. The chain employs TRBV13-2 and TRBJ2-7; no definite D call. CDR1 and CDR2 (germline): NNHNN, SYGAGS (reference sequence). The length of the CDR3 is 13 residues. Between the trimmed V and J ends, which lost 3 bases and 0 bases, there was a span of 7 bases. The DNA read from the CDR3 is TGTGCCAGCGGTGCACAGAACTCCTATGAACAGTAC. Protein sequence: CASGAQNSYEQY. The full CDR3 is CASGAQNSYEQYF.

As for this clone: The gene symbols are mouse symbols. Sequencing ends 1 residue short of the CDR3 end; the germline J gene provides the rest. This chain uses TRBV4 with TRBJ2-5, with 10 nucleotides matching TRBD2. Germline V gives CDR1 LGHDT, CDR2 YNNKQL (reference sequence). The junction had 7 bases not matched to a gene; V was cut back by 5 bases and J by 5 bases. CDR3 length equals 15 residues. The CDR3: CASSASGGARDTQYF. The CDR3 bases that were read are TGTGCCAGCAGCGCCTCTGGGGGGGCGCGAGACACCCAGTAC. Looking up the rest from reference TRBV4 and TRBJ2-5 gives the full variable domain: ETAVFQTPNYHVTQVGNEVSFNCKQTLGHDTMYWYKQDSKKLLKIMFSYNNKQLIVNETVPRRFSPQSSDKAHLNLRIKSVEPEDSAVYLCASSASGGARDTQYFGPGTRLLVL.

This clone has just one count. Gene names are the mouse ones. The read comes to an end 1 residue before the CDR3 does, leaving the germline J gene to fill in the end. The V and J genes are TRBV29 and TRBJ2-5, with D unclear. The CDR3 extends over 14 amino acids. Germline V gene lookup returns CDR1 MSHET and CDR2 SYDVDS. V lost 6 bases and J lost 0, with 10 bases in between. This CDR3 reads CASSPGFNQDTQYF. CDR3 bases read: TGTGCTAGCAGCCCAGGTTTTAACCAAGACACCCAGTAC.

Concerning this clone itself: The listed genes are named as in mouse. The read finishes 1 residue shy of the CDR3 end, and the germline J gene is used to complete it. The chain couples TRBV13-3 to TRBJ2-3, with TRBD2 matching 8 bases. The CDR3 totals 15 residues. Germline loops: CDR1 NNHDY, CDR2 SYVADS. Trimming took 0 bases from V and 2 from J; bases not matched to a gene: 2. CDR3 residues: CASSDDWGSAETLYF. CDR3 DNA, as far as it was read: TGTGCCAGCAGTGATGACTGGGGGTCTGCAGAAACGCTGTAT.

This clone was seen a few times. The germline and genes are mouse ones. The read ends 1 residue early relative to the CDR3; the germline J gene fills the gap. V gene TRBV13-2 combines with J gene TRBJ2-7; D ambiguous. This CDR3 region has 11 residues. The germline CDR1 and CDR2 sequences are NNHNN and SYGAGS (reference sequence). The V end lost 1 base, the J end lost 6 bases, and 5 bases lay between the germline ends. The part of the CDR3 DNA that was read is TGTGCCAGCGGTGATTCTATTGAACAGTAC. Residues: CASGDSIEQY. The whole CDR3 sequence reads CASGDSIEQYF.